The T cell receptor beta chain described here comes from a study of vaccination effects on CD4 cells after COVID-19. For the study at large: Samples gathered post-vaccine arrived a median of 72 days past the second dose.

Note on this clone: Its cognate antigen is unknown.

After expansion with viral peptide pools in the ViraFEST assay, antigen-specific CD4+ T cells were sequenced. The culture ran for nine to eleven days, and then CD4+ T cells were isolated. Vaccine administered to participants consisted of two doses of either BNT162b2 or mRNA-1273. Vaccine recipients, nucleocapsid antibody negative, had no prior SARS-CoV-2 infection. Wells containing 1.5 million to 2 million PBMC each were cultured with roughly 10 IU/ml IL-2 and approximately 10 ug/ml peptides. The method was immunoSEQ multiplex PCR; TCRdb's version includes in-frame clones alone and lacks a portion of them. The sample has over 80,000 clones, about three quarters seen once. Germline CDR1 and CDR2: SGHRS and YFSETQ. The CDR3 has 14 amino acids. V lost 1 base and J lost 2, with 6 bases in between.

The receptor's source is a human donor who received a COVID-19 vaccine. The starting material was CD4+ T cells from PBMCs cultured with HCoV-OC43 spike peptides, obtained after COVID-19 vaccination. The subset denotes: HCoV-OC43 spike overlapping peptide pool stimulation. The chain is built from TRBV5-1 and TRBJ2-2; D gene unclear. The chain's CDR3 is CASSLLSNTGELFF. The CDR3 nucleotides read TGCGCCAGCAGCTTGTTAAGTAACACCGGGGAGCTGTTTTTT.